These T cell receptor beta chains were read from a single sample in a study of T cells in Graves' hyperthyroidism and ophthalmopathy. MiXCR, run by TCRdb on the multiplex PCR reads, gives a single entry per CDR3 protein. This table holds roughly 570,000 distinct CDR3 sequences, around 42% found once. The sequencing sample was made of peripheral blood or thyroid tissue (not recorded which). These receptors all come from a woman under 30 with Graves' hyperthyroidism. CDR3s include the opening cysteine and the closing phenylalanine or tryptophan. The D gene is left open where the match is weak. Some rows mark clone size as missing; the rest say once, few, many or name a class of expanded clone.

cdr3_nt cdr3_aa d_call clone_size j_call v_call
TGTGCCAGCAACTTAGAGGGTCGGGGTCCTAATGAAAAAGCTTTCTTT CASNLEGRGPNEKAFF - - TRBJ1-1 TRBV7-6
TGTGCCAGCAGTTGGTCAACGTCCTACGAGCAGTACTTC CASSWSTSYEQYF - few TRBJ2-7 TRBV12-3/TRBV12-4
TGTGCCAGCAGTTTTCGTACAGGGGTCATGAACACTGAAGCTTTCTTT CASSFRTGVMNTEAFF TRBD1 many TRBJ1-1 TRBV12-3/TRBV12-4
TGTGCCAGCAGGACAGCGAGGAGTTCCTACGAGCAGTACTTC CASRTARSSYEQYF - - TRBJ2-7 TRBV27
TGCAGTGCTAGAGTACAGGGCAATCAGCCCCAGCATTTT CSARVQGNQPQHF - few TRBJ1-5 TRBV20-1
TGTGCCAGCAGCCAAGCTCTGGGTGGGAGCAATCAGCCCCAGCATTTT CASSQALGGSNQPQHF - - TRBJ1-5 TRBV14
TGCAGCGTTGACTCCGGGACGGTCTCCTACGAGCAGTACTTC CSVDSGTVSYEQYF - - TRBJ2-7 TRBV29-1
TGTGCCACCAGTGATTCAGGGGGACGGGTCGGCACAGATACGCAGTATTTT CATSDSGGRVGTDTQYF TRBD1 - TRBJ2-3 TRBV24-1
TGTGCCATCAGGGGACAGCATAATTCACCCCTCCACTTT CAIRGQHNSPLHF TRBD1 - TRBJ1-6 TRBV9
TGCGCCAGCAGTTACTCGGGTACAGGGGCTTGGTATGGCTACACCTTC CASSYSGTGAWYGYTF TRBD1 - TRBJ1-2 TRBV6-5
TGTGCCACCAGTGACTCCAGATTGGGTCAGCCCCAGCATTTT CATSDSRLGQPQHF - many TRBJ1-5 TRBV24-1
TGCGCCAGCAGGTCAGACAGGGGTGAAGCTTTCTTT CASRSDRGEAFF TRBD1 - TRBJ1-1 TRBV10-2
TGTGCCAGCAGTCCTAGCGGCTCTGGGGCCAACGTCCTGACTTTC CASSPSGSGANVLTF TRBD2 few TRBJ2-6 TRBV27
TGTGCCAGCAGCCCTGGGGGTACGCACCCAGATACGCAGTATTTT CASSPGGTHPDTQYF - - TRBJ2-3 TRBV7-3
TGTGCCACCAGTGATTGGGACGGGGAGTACTTC CATSDWDGEYF - - TRBJ2-7 TRBV24-1
TGTGCCATCAGCCCGGGACAGGGGACTACCGAGCAGTACTTC CAISPGQGTTEQYF TRBD1 many TRBJ2-7 TRBV10-3
TGCGCCAGCAGCTCAGGGGTGGAGCAGTACTTC CASSSGVEQYF - many TRBJ2-7 TRBV5-1
TGTGCCAGCAGCTCCGACGACCTTAATGAAAAACTGTTTTTT CASSSDDLNEKLFF - - TRBJ1-4 TRBV7-9
TGTGCCAGCAGCCCCGGACAGGGGGTTTGGTACGAGCAGTACTTC CASSPGQGVWYEQYF TRBD1 few TRBJ2-7 TRBV14
TGCAGTGCTAGAGGGACTAGCGGGGACGAGCAGTACTTC CSARGTSGDEQYF TRBD2 - TRBJ2-7 TRBV20-1
TGTGCCAGCAGTCTAAGGACAGAGTACAATGAGCAGTTCTTC CASSLRTEYNEQFF - few TRBJ2-1 TRBV5-6
TGTGCCACCACACGGGACAACTATGGCTACACCTTC CATTRDNYGYTF - - TRBJ1-2 TRBV10-3
TGCAGTCTCGGGGATTGGGCAGCTCACTCCTACGAGCAGTACTTC CSLGDWAAHSYEQYF - - TRBJ2-7 TRBV20-1
TGTGCCATCAACCCGGGACAGGGAGGATACACCTTC CAINPGQGGYTF TRBD1 - TRBJ1-2 TRBV10-3
TGTGCCAGTAGTTGGACAGGGGCGGTAAATGAAGCTTTCTTT CASSWTGAVNEAFF TRBD1 many TRBJ1-1 TRBV19
TGTGCCAGCAGCTTGACTCTGGAGACAGGCCCAACTCGGGGCTACACCTTC CASSLTLETGPTRGYTF - - TRBJ1-2 TRBV5-8
TGTGCCACCAGTGATTCGATGGGGACAGTACAAGAGACCCAGTACTTC CATSDSMGTVQETQYF TRBD1 few TRBJ2-5 TRBV24-1
TGTGCCAGCAGCGTAGCGCAGGGACAAGAGACCCAGTACTTC CASSVAQGQETQYF - - TRBJ2-5 TRBV9
TGCAGCGTTGAAGCCCTCAGGACAGGGGAAAAACTGTTTTTT CSVEALRTGEKLFF TRBD1 - TRBJ1-4 TRBV29-1
TGTGCCAGCAGCCCTATCAGGGGAAGATCAGATACGCAGTATTTT CASSPIRGRSDTQYF - few TRBJ2-3 TRBV12-5
TGTGCCACCTCGTGGACCCTTCGGGATGAGCAGTTCTTC CATSWTLRDEQFF - - TRBJ2-1 TRBV24-1
TGTGCCAGCAGTGAAGCGCGGGGACAGTTTTTT CASSEARGQFF - - TRBJ2-2 TRBV2
TGCAGCATAACAGGGGGCTCTGGAAACACCATATATTTT CSITGGSGNTIYF TRBD1 many TRBJ1-3 TRBV29-1
TGTGCCATCAGTGGACAGGCAAGCGGCTACACCTTC CAISGQASGYTF - - TRBJ1-2 TRBV10-3
TGCGCCAGCAGCCAAACCGGGACAGCAACCTACGAGCAGTACTTC CASSQTGTATYEQYF TRBD1 few TRBJ2-7 TRBV4-1
TGTGCCAGCAACGGGGGGGAAAAACTGTTTTTT CASNGGEKLFF - - TRBJ1-4 TRBV2
TGTGCCAGCAGGAGGACAGGGGGGAGGGGACAGCCCCAGCATTTT CASRRTGGRGQPQHF TRBD1 - TRBJ1-5 TRBV12-3/TRBV12-4
TGTGCCAGCAGCCCCAAGGGCCCACAGGGGCCCCAGCATTTT CASSPKGPQGPQHF - - TRBJ1-5 TRBV2
TGTGCCTGGAGTGTATGGGTGGGGACGGCTTTCTTT CAWSVWVGTAFF - - TRBJ1-1 TRBV30
TGTGCCAGCAGTGAAGGGGCTAGCGGGAGGGCCTACGAGCAGTACTTC CASSEGASGRAYEQYF TRBD2 - TRBJ2-7 TRBV6-1
TGTGCCAGCAGCACTGAGGACAGGGTGGGGGAGGCCCAGTACTTC CASSTEDRVGEAQYF TRBD1 many TRBJ2-5 TRBV7-2
TGTGCCAGCAGCTTATCTGTTTTACGGACTAGCGTCTCCTACGAGCAGTACTTC CASSLSVLRTSVSYEQYF TRBD2 - TRBJ2-7 TRBV11-1
TGTGCCAGCAGCTTAACTTCACTATCATCCAAAGAGACCCAGTACTTC CASSLTSLSSKETQYF - many TRBJ2-5 TRBV7-3
TGCAGTGCTAAAGCCGGGCCATATGGCTACACCTTC CSAKAGPYGYTF - many TRBJ1-2 TRBV20-1
TGCGCCAGCAGCCAGGGGACGGACATGAACACTGAAGCTTTCTTT CASSQGTDMNTEAFF - many TRBJ1-1 TRBV4-1
TGTGCCAGCAGCTCCAGGGTAGCAAATCAGCCCCTCCACTTT CASSSRVANQPLHF - few TRBJ1-6 TRBV7-8
TGTGCCAGCAGCTTATTCGGGGAGTTTGGTGAAAAACTGTTTTTT CASSLFGEFGEKLFF - - TRBJ1-4 TRBV7-9
TGCGCCAGCAGCTTCATAGCGGGAGCCTACGAGCAGTACTTC CASSFIAGAYEQYF TRBD2 many TRBJ2-7 TRBV5-1